The 17 T cell receptor beta chains presented below share a single source sample, sequenced in a study of regulatory T cells in long-lasting Graves disease. Time point: newly diagnosed GD, antithyroid drugs for less than 3 months. PBMC-extracted RNA yielded the TCR library. The authors built TCR beta libraries using iRepertoire HTBI primers and Arm-PCR of CDR3 regions. A single record per CDR3 protein comes from TCRdb applying MiXCR to the multiplex PCR reads. The data contain a few hundred thousand distinct CDR3 sequences, 15% of them singletons. The sample also formed part of further work on T cells in Graves' hyperthyroidism and ophthalmopathy.

The starting material was peripheral blood mononuclear cells (PBMCs), obtained at new diagnosis, from a patient treated with antithyroid drugs. Receptors originate from a woman aged 35 to 49 with Graves disease.

This rearrangement joins TRBV4-1 to TRBJ2-1; 7 bases line up with TRBD2. The germline V gene has CDR1 MGHRA and CDR2 YSYEKL. This CDR3 is 14 amino acids long. The junction had 9 bases not matched to a gene; V was cut back by 4 bases and J by 9 bases. CDR3 sequence (DNA): TGCGCCAGCAGCCCCGGGGGAGGGGCGAGTGAGCAGTTCTTC. As protein: CASSPGGGASEQFF.

The J gene is TRBJ2-1, the V gene TRBV6-1; 11 positions agree with TRBD2. With 6 bases clipped from V and 5 bases from J, the junction kept 12 bases outside the gene matches. CDR3 length equals 17 residues. Germline V gene sequence: CDR1 MNHNS, CDR2 SASEGT. The CDR3 DNA sequence: TGTGCCAGCAGGATTTCTATAGCGGGGGGGCCCCACAATGAGCAGTTCTTC. Its protein is CASRISIAGGPHNEQFF.

This clonotype was seen ten or more times. The chain couples TRBV5-1 to TRBJ2-1; D is undetermined. Germline assignment: CDR1 SGHRS and CDR2 YFSETQ. The CDR3 totals 18 residues. The V end lost 4 bases, the J end lost 0 bases, and 20 bases lay between the germline ends. The CDR3 nucleotides read TGCGCCAGCAGCCCCCGATGGCTGGAGAGCAGCTCCTACAATGAGCAGTTCTTC. Encoded protein: CASSPRWLESSSYNEQFF.

This clonotype was recorded many times. The chain couples TRBV7-2 to TRBJ2-1, with 9 bases aligning to TRBD2. Trimming at V came to 2 bases and at J to 5 bases, leaving 13 bases not matched to a gene. The CDR3 has 18 amino acids. Germline loops: CDR1 SGHTA, CDR2 FQGNSA. The CDR3 nucleotides are TGTGCCAGCAGCTTATATTTAGCGGGAGCGTTTATGAACAATGAGCAGTTCTTC. It is translated as CASSLYLAGAFMNNEQFF.

Remarks on this clonotype: This clone may be a read error of a much larger clone one base away. The chain recombines TRBV6-5 with TRBJ2-7; D is perhaps TRBD1 or TRBD2 (5 bases each). Germline CDR1 and CDR2: MNHEY and SVGAGI. CDR3 length: 16 residues. Trimming took 0 bases from V and 1 from J, leaving 13 bases between them. As DNA, the CDR3 is TGTGCCAGCAGTTACTCGACTTCGTGGGGGTCCTACGAGCAGTACTTC. Protein sequence: CASSYSTSWGSYEQYF.

At least ten counts were recorded for this clonotype. This rearrangement joins TRBV2 to TRBJ2-1, with 9 bases lining up with TRBD1. Germline V gene data show CDR1 as SNHLY and CDR2 as FYNNEI. The CDR3 has 14 residues. Losses at the gene ends were 3 bases for V and 7 bases for J; bases not matched to a gene: 4. This CDR3 is CASSDRTGVNEQFF. For the CDR3, the DNA is TGTGCCAGCAGTGATAGGACAGGGGTGAATGAGCAGTTCTTC.

This clonotype has ten or more counts. This rearrangement joins TRBV12-3 or TRBV12-4 to TRBJ2-3, with a tentative D call TRBD2 (6 bases). The ends were cut back, 10 bases at V and 4 bases at J, with 15 bases in the middle. The CDR3 loop spans 13 amino acids. CDR3: CATSRAGPDTQYF. The CDR3 DNA follows: TGTGCCACCTCACGAGCGGGCCCAGATACGCAGTATTTT.

The chain has TRBV13 and TRBJ2-2, with D unresolved. This CDR3 comprises 17 residues. The V gene lost 1 base and the J gene lost 0 bases, with 12 bases spanning the gap. The germline V gene has CDR1 PRHDT and CDR2 FYEKMQ (reference sequence). DNA for the CDR3: TGTGCCAGCAGCTTAGTTGGGCTAGGCGCGAACACCGGGGAGCTGTTTTTT. Protein: CASSLVGLGANTGELFF.

This clonotype showed up many times. The CDR3 DNA reads TGTGCCTGGAGTGTTCTCGGGTCAGATACGCAGTATTTT. This sequence encodes CAWSVLGSDTQYF. The rearrangement links TRBV30 to TRBJ2-3; no definite D call. CDR3 length equals 13 residues. CDR1 is GTSNPN, CDR2 SVGIG, per germline (reference sequence). Trimming left V 0 bases short and J 4 bases short, with 8 bases between.

This clonotype showed up many times. The chain combines TRBV7-2 with TRBJ2-7, with TRBD2 matching 8 bases. CDR3 length: 15 amino acids. Germline V gene sequence: CDR1 SGHTA, CDR2 FQGNSA. The ends lost 5 bases at V and 3 bases at J; junction bases unmatched: 9. The DNA for the CDR3 is TGTGCCAGCAGCCACCGGGGGGGACCCTACTACGAGCAGTACTTC. It encodes CASSHRGGPYYEQYF.

This clonotype came up many times. The gene calls are TRBV6-5 and TRBJ2-2; D perhaps matches TRBD2 (5 bases). Germline CDR1 is MNHEY and CDR2 is SVGAGI. The ends were cut back, 2 bases at V and 5 bases at J, with 9 bases in the middle. The CDR3 runs 14 residues. The CDR3 bases are TGTGCCAGCAGTTACGGAGCGGCGACCGGGGAGCTGTTTTTT. It specifies CASSYGAATGELFF.

V and J are TRBV4-2 and TRBJ1-4; D possibly corresponds to TRBD1 (6 bases). The germline V gene has CDR1 LGHNA and CDR2 YNFKEQ. This CDR3 is built from 15 residues. The V gene lost 0 bases and the J gene lost 10 bases, with 15 bases spanning the gap. CDR3 residues: CASSQDVQGDGKLFF. The CDR3 DNA reads as TGTGCCAGCAGCCAAGATGTACAGGGTGACGGAAAACTGTTTTTT.

This clonotype was seen only a few times. The V gene is TRBV15, the J gene TRBJ2-1; 10 positions agree with TRBD2. The CDR3 is made up of 15 amino acids. The junction had 1 base not matched to a gene; V was cut back by 0 bases and J by 5 bases. Germline CDR1 is LNHNV and CDR2 is YYDKDF (reference sequence). The CDR3 sequence is CATSRELAGNNEQFF. The CDR3 nucleotides are TGTGCCACCAGCAGAGAACTAGCGGGAAACAATGAGCAGTTCTTC.

This clonotype was observed a handful of times. The chain employs TRBV6-2 or TRBV6-3 and TRBJ2-7; weak D call: TRBD2 (6 bases). V lost 2 bases and J lost 6, with 20 bases in between. The CDR3 length is 16 residues. CDR1 and CDR2 from the germline V gene are MNHEY and SVGEGT. CDR3 in DNA: TGTGCCAGCAGTTACGATAAGACTAGTACATCCGGCGAGCAGTACTTC. This translates into CASSYDKTSTSGEQYF.

This clonotype came up many times. J is TRBJ2-1 and V is TRBV9; 10 bases are a match to TRBD2. V lost 2 bases to trimming and J lost 8 bases; unmatched junction nucleotides: 7. Germline CDR1 is SGDLS and CDR2 is YYNGEE. This CDR3 region has 15 residues. In nucleotides, the CDR3 is TGTGCCAGCAGCGTGCCTAGCGGGAGTTTTGATGAGCAGTTCTTC. It is translated as CASSVPSGSFDEQFF.

In its sample, this clonotype was seen many times. The V gene is TRBV30, the J gene TRBJ1-3; D possibly corresponds to TRBD1 (5 bases). Germline CDR1 GTSNPN, CDR2 SVGIG (reference sequence). Deletions cut 3 bases from V and 0 bases from J, with 18 bases between. The CDR3 is made up of 17 amino acids. The CDR3 bases are TGTGCCTGGAGCCCCTTATCCGGGGCTTTCTCTGGAAACACCATATATTTT. Translation: CAWSPLSGAFSGNTIYF.

The V gene is TRBV5-8, the J gene TRBJ1-1, with D uncertain. Trimming removed 3 bases at V and 4 bases at J, with 7 bases between. The CDR3 has 12 residues. The germline CDR1 and CDR2 sequences are SGHTS and YDEGEE. CDR3 DNA sequence: TGTGCCAGCAGCTCGAGACCCACTGAAGCTTTCTTT. Its translation is CASSSRPTEAFF.